The clone carrying this T cell receptor beta chain was seen only a few times. The sample belongs to a study of blood T cells in healthy people across ages. A sample-barcoded 5' primer and a J-beta primer mix were used in a second PCR of roughly 7 to 11 cycles. TCRdb redid the calling of the 5' RACE reads with MiXCR, one entry per CDR3 protein. There are some 1.5 million distinct CDR3 sequences in the sample; roughly 27% occur only once, and more than 6% lies in the top ten. This TCR derives from a woman between 25 and 40 years old in good health. The sequencing input was blood.

CDR3 sequence (DNA): TGTGCCAGCAGCGCCTCCCTTAGCCGCGAGCAGTACTTC. The encoded protein is CASSASLSREQYF. J is TRBJ2-7 and V is TRBV9; no firm D call. With 3 bases removed from V and 6 bases from J, the gap between germline ends came to 13 bases. CDR1 SGDLS and CDR2 YYNGEE come from the germline V gene. The CDR3 runs 13 residues.